Included here is one TCR beta chain sequence, with context. The CDR3 has 16 amino acids. The junction had 7 bases not matched to a gene; V was cut back by 5 bases and J by 2 bases. Germline V gene sequence: CDR1 SGHTA, CDR2 FQGTGA. These data come from a study of technical replicates of blood from a handful of donors. Here immunoSEQ multiplex PCR was the method, and the copy in TCRdb shows in-frame clones only, minus some. This table has roughly 72,000 clones, about 92% appearing once. The material sequenced was T cells isolated from PBMCs. This clonotype originated in a human donor in good health. The rearrangement joins TRBV7-3 to TRBJ2-2, with TRBD2 identical over 8 bases. CDR3 in amino acids: CASSIYSGINTGELFF. DNA for the CDR3: TGTGCCAGCAGCATATATAGCGGGATTAACACCGGGGAGCTGTTTTTT.